This T cell receptor beta chain is from a study of blood T cell repertoires in COVID-19. Study details: T cells, B-cell-depleted T cells, or PBMCs supplied cDNA or gDNA.

The authors' processing: The assay estimated nucleated cells by amplifying reference gene primers. Here immunoSEQ multiplex PCR was the method, and the copy in TCRdb shows in-frame clones only, minus some. V and J calls and clone size are those listed in that table; D and trimming were worked out from the DNA. The sample lists approximately 76,000 clones; 80% to 90% were seen once. Germline CDR1 reads SGHDN; CDR2 reads FVKESK. CDR3 size: 18 residues. Trimming removed 2 bases at V and 0 bases at J, with 17 bases between. What was sequenced was peripheral blood. The source of this sequence is a man older than 75 in a cohort sampled during active COVID-19. The chain carries TRBV14 and TRBJ2-1; no reliable D call. The CDR3 spells CASSQLYISSGSYNEQFF. In nucleotides, the CDR3 is TGTGCCAGCAGCCAACTTTACATTAGCTCTGGCTCCTACAATGAGCAGTTCTTC.